These 6 T cell receptor beta chains were all obtained from the same sample, sequenced in a study of T cell clusters in autoimmune cytopenias. Roughly 38,000 genome equivalents of blood DNA were amplified for TRB. Multiplex touch-down PCR amplified TRB using TRB-A and TRB-B pools in one tube. TCRdb re-called the multiplex PCR reads; every CDR3 protein appears as one record, without DNA. The sample table includes about 14,000 distinct CDR3 sequences. The sample was also linked to a second study, of T cell repertoires in aging, cancer and after chemotherapy.

The sample taken for sequencing was peripheral blood. The receptors here all came from a human donor in good health.

This chain uses TRBV27 with TRBJ1-6; TCRdb's D gene call, TRBD1, goes unchecked for lack of DNA. The CDR3 consists of 13 residues. Germline V gives CDR1 MNHEY, CDR2 SMNVEV (reference sequence). The CDR3 sequence is CASRGQGHSPLHF.

This chain connects TRBV27 to TRBJ2-7; with no DNA, the TCRdb D assignment of TRBD1 cannot be verified. The CDR3 extends over 16 amino acids. The germline gives CDR1 MNHEY, CDR2 SMNVEV (reference sequence). The CDR3 loop is CASSLSRGGASYEQYF.

V and J are TRBV27 and TRBJ2-7; TCRdb calls TRBD2, which cannot be checked without DNA. The CDR3 runs 14 residues. CDR1 and CDR2 from the germline V gene are MNHEY and SMNVEV (reference sequence). CDR3 amino acids: CASRPGTALGEQYF.

The chain combines TRBV5-6 with TRBJ2-7; absent DNA, TCRdb's TRBD2 call cannot be checked. Germline CDR1 reads SGHDT; CDR2 reads YYEEEE. The CDR3 consists of 15 residues. The CDR3: CASSLTGTGTYEQYF.

The V call is TRBV19, the J call TRBJ1-1. Germline V gene sequence: CDR1 LNHDA, CDR2 SQIVND (reference sequence). The CDR3 consists of 16 residues. CDR3 in amino acids: CASIGRGSFSNTEAFF.

The rearrangement links TRBV11-1 to TRBJ2-1; checking the TCRdb D call of TRBD1 is not possible without DNA. The CDR3 sequence is 14 residues long. Germline assignment: CDR1 SGHAT and CDR2 FQDESV (reference sequence). CDR3 amino acids: CARSLDPPYNEQFF.